The clone carrying this TCR beta chain was recorded once. Method: immunoSEQ multiplex PCR; TCRdb's copy keeps in-frame clones and lacks some. This table holds under 70,000 clones, 92% found once. The CDR3 consists of 13 residues. Trimming took off 0 bases at V and 4 bases at J, with 6 bases between the two ends. Germline CDR1 is SGHRS and CDR2 is YFSETQ. The record originates from a study of T cell changes during pregnancy in multiple sclerosis. The V gene is TRBV5-1, the J gene TRBJ2-3; no firm D call. The source was CD4+ T cells from peripheral blood mononuclear cells, collected after pregnancy. This TCR came from a female donor with multiple sclerosis, enrolled in a pregnancy study. The CDR3 DNA follows: TGCGCCAGCAGCTTGGACAAACCAGATACGCAGTATTTT. The encoded protein is CASSLDKPDTQYF. The variable domain in full, completed from reference TRBV5-1 and TRBJ2-3, reads KAGVTQTPRYLIKTRGQQVTLSCSPISGHRSVSWYQQTPGQGLQFLFEYFSETQRNKGNFPGRFSGRQFSNSRSEMNVSTLELGDSALYLCASSLDKPDTQYFGPGTRLTVL.